This T cell receptor (beta chain) was recovered during a study of cytomegalovirus exposure and HLA in healthy donors. With respect to this clone: Antigen specificity is unknown.

The germline V and J ends were trimmed by 1 base and 2 bases, with 10 bases remaining between them. The CDR3 is 16 residues long. CDR1 is SGHDT, CDR2 YYEEEE, per germline. The PCR employed 60 Vbeta primers together with 13 Jbeta primers. Profiling relied on immunoSEQ multiplex PCR, and the TCRdb table lists in-frame clones only, not all of them. The table includes approximately 210,000 clones, 79% detected once. Study-wide points: The authors later found TCR association rates varying by HLA locus, with DRB1 most and HLA-C fewest. Earlier analysis looked at TCR beta V segments, and most were productive about 90% or about 30% of the time. There were several of the most significant clusters that appeared linked to common viral pathogens in a later analysis.

Sequenced: PBMCs. The J gene is TRBJ2-6, the V gene TRBV5-6; possibly TRBD1 for D (6 bases). This TCR was sampled from a girl aged 10-17 years in good health and CMV-seropositive. The DNA for the CDR3 is TGTGCCAGCAGCTTGTTTCCAGGGGCTGGGGCCAACGTCCTGACTTTC. Its protein is CASSLFPGAGANVLTF.